The source of this T cell receptor beta chain is a study of CD8 T cells in ankylosing spondylitis. Notes on the study in general: Clones linked to disease, bearing a CD8+ phenotype, were relatively rare in peripheral blood. The study looked at matched synovial fluid samples from ankylosing spondylitis patients. Disease-linked clones were reported to be significantly enriched there. Made up of about eight highly homologous variants, a TCR beta motif appeared characteristic of ankylosing spondylitis blood.

V lost 1 base and J lost 3, with 13 bases in between. The CDR3 is 17 residues long. The germline V gene has CDR1 SGHDN and CDR2 FVKESK. This clonotype was detected a few times. Its antigen is unidentified. Quantitative 5'-RACE with molecular barcodes generated TCR beta libraries. Via MiXCR, TCRdb re-called the 5' RACE reads, giving one row per CDR3 protein. Of under 170,000 distinct CDR3 sequences in the sample, about 42% were seen once. The chain has TRBV14 and TRBJ1-6; D unresolved. The sequencing sample was made of synovial fluid, either unsorted or a sorted T cell fraction (not recorded which). This TCR was recovered from a male donor with ankylosing spondylitis. The DNA of the CDR3 is TGTGCCAGCAGCCAAGTCCCTTGGACGGACTATAATTCACCCCTCCACTTT. Translated: CASSQVPWTDYNSPLHF.